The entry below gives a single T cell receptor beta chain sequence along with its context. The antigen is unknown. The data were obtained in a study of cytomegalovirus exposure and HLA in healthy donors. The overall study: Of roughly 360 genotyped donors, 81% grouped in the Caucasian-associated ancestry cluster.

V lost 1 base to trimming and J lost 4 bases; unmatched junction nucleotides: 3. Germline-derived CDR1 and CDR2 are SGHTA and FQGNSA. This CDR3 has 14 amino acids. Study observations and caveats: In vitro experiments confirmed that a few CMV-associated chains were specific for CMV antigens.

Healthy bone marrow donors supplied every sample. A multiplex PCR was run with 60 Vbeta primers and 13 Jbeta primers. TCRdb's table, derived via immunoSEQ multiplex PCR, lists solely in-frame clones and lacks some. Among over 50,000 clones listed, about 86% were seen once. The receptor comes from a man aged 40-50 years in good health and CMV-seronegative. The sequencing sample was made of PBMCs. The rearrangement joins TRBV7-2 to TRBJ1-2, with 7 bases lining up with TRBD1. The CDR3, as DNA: TGTGCCAGCAGCTTAGAGGGGACAGTCTATGGCTACACCTTC. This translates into CASSLEGTVYGYTF.